The 15 T cell receptor beta chains reported below all come from one sample, sequenced in a study of follicular helper T cells after annual influenza vaccination. TCRdb keeps only in-frame clones here, not all; method: immunoSEQ multiplex PCR. The top ten hold about 0.4% of the sample, which has about 14,000 clones, 78% seen once. Time point specified: 2015-2016 season, pre-vaccination. The sequencing here drew on CXCR5- memory CD4+ T cells sorted from blood, taken on the day of influenza vaccination. These receptors originate from an adult who received the influenza vaccine.

The gene calls are TRBV28 and TRBJ2-7, with 7 bases matching TRBD1. V lost 3 bases and J lost 0; bases outside the gene matches: 5. The germline V gene encodes CDR1 MDHEN and CDR2 SYDVKM. The CDR3 spans 15 residues. In DNA, the CDR3 is TGTGCCAGCAGTTTCAAGGGGGCGAACTCCTACGAGCAGTACTTC. Its protein product is CASSFKGANSYEQYF.

The J gene is TRBJ1-2, the V gene TRBV6-1, with 11 bases lining up with TRBD1. Trimming removed 6 bases from V and 6 bases from J; junction bases left unmatched: 6. Germline CDR1 reads MNHNS; CDR2 reads SASEGT. The CDR3 is made up of 14 amino acids. Here the CDR3 reads CASRRTGGRNGYTF. The DNA for the CDR3 is TGTGCCAGCAGGAGGACAGGGGGCAGGAATGGCTACACCTTC.

This chain joins TRBV2 and TRBJ2-1, with TRBD2 as a possible D gene (6 bases). This CDR3 has 15 amino acids. V was shortened by 4 bases and J by 9 bases, with 19 bases between the two germline ends. Germline V gene data show CDR1 as SNHLY and CDR2 as FYNNEI. In DNA form, the CDR3 reads TGTGCCAGCAGTGGATTAGAGACTAGATACGGTGAGCAGTTCTTC. Translated: CASSGLETRYGEQFF.

This chain links TRBV19 with TRBJ1-3; 7 bases fit TRBD1. V gave up 10 bases and J gave up 7 bases; unmatched junction bases: 4. This CDR3 is 11 amino acids long. Germline lookup yields CDR1 LNHDA and CDR2 SQIVND (reference sequence). Written as DNA, the CDR3 is TGTGCCACGGACAGGCGTAACACCATATATTTT. This gives the protein CATDRRNTIYF.

V is TRBV6-7 and J is TRBJ2-2; D tentatively fits TRBD1 or TRBD2 (5 bases each). TRBV6-7 is an ORF, with its function uncertain. The germline V and J ends were trimmed by 0 bases and 7 bases, with 12 bases remaining between them. The CDR3 covers 15 residues. For the CDR3, the DNA is TGTGCCAGCAGTTACTCTGGCCGGGGCATCGGGGAGCTGTTTTTT. Its translation is CASSYSGRGIGELFF.

The chain combines TRBV7-2 with TRBJ2-5; 7 bases line up with TRBD2. Germline-derived CDR1 and CDR2 are SGHTA and FQGNSA. The CDR3 has 15 amino acids. V trimming: 0 bases; J trimming: 7 bases; junction bases outside the gene matches: 8. CDR3 sequence reads: CASSLASSGLWTQYF. CDR3 nucleotides: TGTGCCAGCAGCTTAGCATCTAGCGGATTGTGGACCCAGTACTTC.

The J gene is TRBJ1-1, the V gene TRBV6-5; 9 bases line up with TRBD1. The V gene end was trimmed by 6 bases and the J gene end by 6 bases; junction bases not matched to a gene: 8. The CDR3 consists of 14 residues. CDR1 and CDR2 from the germline V gene are MNHEY and SVGAGI. In DNA, the CDR3 is TGTGCCAGCAGCTTACACAGGGGGCTCCCTGAAGCTTTCTTT. Translating gives CASSLHRGLPEAFF.

The CDR3 coding sequence is TGTGCCAGCAGAAACGCAGGGCAAGAAAAACTGTTTTTT. Translation: CASRNAGQEKLFF. The chain couples TRBV27 to TRBJ1-4, with D perhaps TRBD1 (5 bases). From germline, CDR1 is MNHEY and CDR2 SMNVEV (reference sequence). This CDR3 region has 13 residues. The V and J ends lost 6 bases and 8 bases respectively, with 13 bases between them. The variable domain in full, with the rest retrieved from reference TRBV27 and TRBJ1-4, is EAQVTQNPRYLITVTGKKLTVTCSQNMNHEYMSWYRQDPGLGLRQIYYSMNVEVTDKGDVPEGYKVSRKEKRNFPLILESPSPNQTSLYFCASRNAGQEKLFFGSGTQLSVL.

The rearrangement joins TRBV4-1 to TRBJ1-1; D might be TRBD1 (6 bases). The V end lost 1 base, the J end lost 11 bases, and 20 bases lay between the germline ends. The CDR3 is 15 residues long. Germline V gene data show CDR1 as MGHRA and CDR2 as YSYEKL. CDR3 in DNA: TGCGCCAGCAGCCAAGTAAGGGACACCAAAACGGGGGCTTTCTTT. It translates to CASSQVRDTKTGAFF.

The V call is TRBV7-9, the J call TRBJ1-1; 9 bases line up with TRBD1. The J segment lost 5 bases and the V segment lost 3 bases, leaving 4 bases of the junction unmatched. The CDR3 spans 14 residues. Germline values: CDR1 SEHNR, CDR2 FQNEAQ (reference sequence). The CDR3 protein is CASSFTGGGTEAFF. The DNA of the CDR3 is TGTGCCAGCAGCTTTACAGGGGGCGGGACTGAAGCTTTCTTT.

The chain is built from TRBV27 and TRBJ2-5; 7 bases line up with TRBD2. V lost 2 bases, J lost 7 bases, and 4 bases stayed unmatched. The CDR3 has 13 amino acids. Germline CDR1 MNHEY, CDR2 SMNVEV (reference sequence). In DNA form, the CDR3 reads TGTGCCAGCAGTTTAGTCGGGGAGGGGACCCAGTACTTC. Translated: CASSLVGEGTQYF.

J is TRBJ1-6 and V is TRBV6-5, with D possibly TRBD1 on 5 matching bases. CDR1 is MNHEY and CDR2 is SVGAGI in the germline V gene. This CDR3 has 15 amino acids. V lost 2 bases to trimming and J lost 5 bases, with 10 bases between them. CDR3 in DNA: TGTGCCAGCAGTTACCAGGGTTGGAATAATTCACCCCTCCACTTT. It codes for CASSYQGWNNSPLHF.

This chain links TRBV11-3 with TRBJ2-1; TRBD2 agrees at 11 bases. The V and J ends lost 5 bases and 6 bases, in that order; junction bases with no gene match: 6. The CDR3 sequence is 15 residues long. Germline CDR1 and CDR2: SGHNT and YENEEA. CDR3 region: CASSVGLAGGNEQFF. The CDR3 DNA reads as TGTGCCAGCAGCGTCGGACTAGCGGGCGGCAATGAGCAGTTCTTC.

The V call is TRBV18, the J call TRBJ2-1, with D perhaps matching TRBD1 (5 bases). The V gene lost 4 bases and the J gene lost 3 bases, with 7 bases spanning the gap. This CDR3 comprises 13 residues. CDR1 KGHSH and CDR2 LQKENI come from the germline V gene. CDR3 DNA sequence: TGTGCCAGCTCACTAGACAGCTACAATGAGCAGTTCTTC. Translating gives CASSLDSYNEQFF.

The CDR3 protein is CASSSHRGAMNTGELFF. Here the CDR3 DNA reads TGTGCCAGCAGCTCTCATCGGGGGGCGATGAACACCGGGGAGCTGTTTTTT. The chain links TRBV11-3 to TRBJ2-2; D is perhaps TRBD2 (7 bases). Germline-derived CDR1 and CDR2 are SGHNT and YENEEA. The CDR3 runs to 17 residues. The V end lost 4 bases, the J end lost 1 base, and 16 bases lay between the germline ends.